The 5 T cell receptor beta chains below were found in one sample sequenced in a study of blood T cell repertoires in COVID-19. TCRdb's table, derived via immunoSEQ multiplex PCR, lists solely in-frame clones and lacks some. The sample has under 250,000 clones, 86% seen once. Sequenced: peripheral blood. Receptor source: an elderly man with acute or convalescent COVID-19.

The chain links TRBV27 to TRBJ2-3; 7 nucleotides agree with TRBD1. CDR1 and CDR2 from the germline V gene are MNHEY and SMNVEV (reference sequence). The V segment lost 3 bases and the J segment 10 bases; nucleotides outside the gene matches: 4. The CDR3 covers 12 residues. CDR3 in amino acids: CASSFRQGAQYF. Written as DNA, the CDR3 is TGTGCCAGCAGTTTTCGACAGGGTGCGCAGTATTTT.

J is TRBJ2-3 and V is TRBV3-1 (or the pseudogene TRBV3-2); 8 bases fit TRBD2. CDR1 and CDR2 from the germline V gene are LGHDT and YNNKEL (reference sequence). The V segment lost 5 bases and the J segment 8 bases; nucleotides outside the gene matches: 9. The CDR3 totals 14 residues. The CDR3 nucleotides read TGTGCCAGCAGCTCAAGACTAGCGATCGCTACGCAGTATTTT. This encodes CASSSRLAIATQYF.

The rearrangement uses TRBV5-4 and TRBJ2-3; 9 positions agree with TRBD2. Germline CDR1 is SGHNT and CDR2 is YYREEE (reference sequence). The V and J ends lost 0 bases and 4 bases, in that order; junction bases with no gene match: 3. The CDR3 is 15 residues long. The CDR3 loop is CASSLVAGASDTQYF. CDR3 coding DNA: TGTGCCAGCAGCTTGGTAGCGGGGGCGTCAGATACGCAGTATTTT.

The table lists this clone with a few counts. Written as DNA, the CDR3 is TGTGCCAGCAGTTTAGAACCCAGTGACAGGGAATATTTT. The encoded protein is CASSLEPSDREYF. This chain connects TRBV12-3 or TRBV12-4 to TRBJ1-3; 7 bases align to TRBD1. CDR3 length equals 13 residues. The ends lost 1 base at V and 15 bases at J; junction bases unmatched: 9.

This clone occurred once. The chain is built from TRBV5-1 and TRBJ2-3; TRBD2 matches 7 bases. The CDR3 loop spans 17 amino acids. V trimming: 0 bases; J trimming: 1 base; junction bases outside the gene matches: 8. Per the germline V gene, CDR1 is SGHRS and CDR2 is YFSETQ. CDR3 sequence: CASSLEGLAVGTDTQYF. The CDR3, as DNA: TGCGCCAGCAGCTTGGAGGGGCTAGCGGTTGGCACAGATACGCAGTATTTT.